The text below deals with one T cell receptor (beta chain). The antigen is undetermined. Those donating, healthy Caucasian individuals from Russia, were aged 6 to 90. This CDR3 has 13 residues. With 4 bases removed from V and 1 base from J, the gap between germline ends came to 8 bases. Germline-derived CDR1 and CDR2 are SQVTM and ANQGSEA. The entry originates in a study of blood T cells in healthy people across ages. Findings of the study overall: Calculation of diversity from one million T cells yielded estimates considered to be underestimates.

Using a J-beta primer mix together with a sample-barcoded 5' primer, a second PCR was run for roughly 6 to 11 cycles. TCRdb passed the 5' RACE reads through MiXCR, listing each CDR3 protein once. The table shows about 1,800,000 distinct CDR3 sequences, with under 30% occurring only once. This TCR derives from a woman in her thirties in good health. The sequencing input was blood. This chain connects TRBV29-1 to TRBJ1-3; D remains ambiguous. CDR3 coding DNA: TGCAGCGTTGTTCAGGATTCTGGAAACACCATATATTTT. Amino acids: CSVVQDSGNTIYF.